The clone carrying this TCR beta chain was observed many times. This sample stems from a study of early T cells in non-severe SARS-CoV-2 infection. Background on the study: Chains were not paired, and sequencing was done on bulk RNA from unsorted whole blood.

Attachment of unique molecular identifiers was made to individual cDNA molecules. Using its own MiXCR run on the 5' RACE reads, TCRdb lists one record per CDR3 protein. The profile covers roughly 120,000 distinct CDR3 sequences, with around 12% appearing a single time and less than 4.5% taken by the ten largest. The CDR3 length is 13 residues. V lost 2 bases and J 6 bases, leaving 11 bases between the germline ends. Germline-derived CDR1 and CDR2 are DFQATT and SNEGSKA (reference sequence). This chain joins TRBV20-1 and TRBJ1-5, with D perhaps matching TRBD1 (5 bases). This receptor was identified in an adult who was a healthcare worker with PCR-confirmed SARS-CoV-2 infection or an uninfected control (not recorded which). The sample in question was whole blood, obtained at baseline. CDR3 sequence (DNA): TGCAGTGCTAGACCGGGGGGAGGTCAGCCCCAGCATTTT. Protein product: CSARPGGGQPQHF.